This TCR beta chain was recorded in a study of cytomegalovirus exposure and HLA in healthy donors. CDR1 SGHAT and CDR2 FQNNGV come from the germline V gene. V trimming: 1 base; J trimming: 6 bases; junction bases outside the gene matches: 7. The CDR3 has 15 residues. A multiplex PCR was run with 60 Vbeta primers and 13 Jbeta primers. The repertoire was sequenced with immunoSEQ multiplex PCR; TCRdb's copy has only in-frame clones and lacks some. The table has some 200,000 clones, approximately 70% seen once. This TCR came from a woman aged 30 to 39 in good health and CMV-seronegative. Sequencing was carried out using PBMCs. The V and J genes are TRBV11-2 and TRBJ2-7, with 9 bases matching TRBD1. The CDR3 loop reads CASSLGYRGRIEQYF. CDR3 DNA: TGTGCCAGCAGCTTAGGGTACAGGGGGCGGATCGAGCAGTACTTC.